This T cell receptor beta chain emerged from a study of T cell changes during pregnancy in multiple sclerosis. Profiling relied on immunoSEQ multiplex PCR, and the TCRdb table lists in-frame clones only, not all of them. The repertoire holds about 75,000 clones, 85% to 95% seen once, with 0.43% in the top ten. Trimming removed 6 bases from V and 4 bases from J; junction bases left unmatched: 7. Germline values: CDR1 SNHLY, CDR2 FYNNEI. The CDR3 is 14 residues long. The V and J genes are TRBV2 and TRBJ2-7; 9 bases map to TRBD1. Sequenced here: CD4+ T cells from peripheral blood mononuclear cells, sampled before pregnancy. The TCR comes from a female donor with multiple sclerosis, enrolled in a pregnancy study. The DNA of the CDR3 is TGTGCCAGCAGGGCACAGGGGGCGGGTTACGAGCAGTACTTC. Residues: CASRAQGAGYEQYF.